The present T cell receptor (beta chain) was sequenced within a study of blood T cell repertoires in COVID-19 (TCRdb year 2020). As for the study more broadly: Samples covering the acute and convalescent phases of COVID-19 were provided by collaborators in the United States, Italy and Spain. The prospective study material was composed of cDNA or gDNA derived from T cells, B-cell-depleted T cells, or PBMCs. Subjects who had been exposed to COVID-19, were actively infected with it, or had recovered from it provided the deeply sampled blood TCRbeta repertoires that made up the dataset. The repertoires were released in a freely available public database meant as a resource for research on the immune response to SARS-CoV-2. Samples were obtained from the ongoing ImmuneRACE study (first 160 participants) and from about 1,300 subjects provided by 6 global collaborators. A de-identified subject ID, COVID-19 status, age in years and sex were almost always included in the sample metadata. Where HLA class I and class II types were available, the types were taken from metadata supplied by the sample provider, not from assay-based typing. Study-wide conclusions, independent of this receptor: Clinical and demographic metadata were provided uncurated, with the amount varying by source and participant.

Each collaborating institution followed its own protocols to collect whole blood in K2EDTA tubes. For TCRbeta analysis, collaborators shipped samples in one of three forms: frozen whole blood, isolated PBMCs, or DNA extracted from either of those sample types. The CDR3, cysteine through phenylalanine, is 19 amino acids long. The sequence is cut down to CDR3 DNA, 57 bases in frame from base 1. According to the germline V gene (reference sequence), CDR1 reads SEHNR and CDR2 reads FQNEAQ. V is trimmed back by 6 bases and J by 0 bases, and the junction contains 12 bases that no gene match accounts for. Comment on this clone: Its antigen is currently not known. Base qualities are missing; no much larger clone stands one base away.

TCRbeta CDR3 regions were amplified from genomic DNA by means of the immunoSEQ Assay, a bias-controlled multiplex PCR. Processing in the source paper ran as follows. The number of nucleated cells in each sample was estimated by amplification of reference gene primers within the assay. To quantify the absolute abundance of each unique TCRbeta CDR3 rearrangement, sequence reads were collapsed and filtered. For each sample, productive Simpson clonality was calculated as the square root of Simpson's diversity index over productive rearrangements. Entries here come from immuneACCESS through TCRdb and include only in-frame sequences with V and J called. Some clones fail to appear in such tables; in the studies checked, an unresolved V gene covers under half of the shortfall, and the cause of the remainder is unknown. V and J calls and clone size are copied from that table; D and trimming were computed from the DNA. In all, the sample holds around 130,000 clones, and approximately 84% of those were seen once. The ten top clones hold about 18% of the sample.

The receptor was derived from a woman aged 80 or over with acute or convalescent COVID-19. Specimen: peripheral blood. This receptor chain uses TRBV7-9 and TRBJ1-5; 12 bases in between match TRBD1. In nucleotide form, the sequence is TGTGCCAGCAGTCAGGCTCCGGGACAGGGGGCCTATAGCAATCAGCCCCAGCATTTT. Its protein reads: CASSQAPGQGAYSNQPQHF.